This T cell receptor beta chain was identified during a study of identical twins. Comment on this clonotype: What it recognizes is unknown.

This CDR3 is built from 13 residues. Per germline, CDR1 SGHKS and CDR2 YYEKEE (reference sequence). Each donor was a healthy Caucasian. Notes on the study in general: Compared with unrelated sharing, twin-shared out-of-frame alpha sequences had more low-probability sequences. Conclusions came from cross-sectional statistical analysis, not from following the same donors. Excess sharing by twins proved weaker in beta out-of-frame sequences.

Using its own MiXCR run on the 5' RACE reads, TCRdb lists one record per CDR3 protein. Among 1.5 million to 2 million distinct CDR3 sequences listed, 32% were seen once. The chain employs TRBV5-5 and TRBJ2-7; D gene unclear. The DNA end lines up better with TRBJ2-5; the J call may be wrong. This receptor was obtained from a newborn girl in good health. The sample taken for sequencing was cord blood. The CDR3 loop reads CASSLGLPETQYF. The CDR3 DNA is TGTGCCAGCAGCTTGGGACTGCCAGAGACCCAGTACTTC.